This is a list of T cell receptor beta chains from one sample in a study of shared clonotypes between healthy human individuals. Libraries were prepared by immunoSEQ multiplex PCR; TCRdb keeps only in-frame clonotypes and omits some of them. The top ten hold around 1.8% of the sample, which has about 680,000 clones, around four fifths seen once. The sequencing input was memory CD4+ T cells sorted from blood. The origin of the receptors is a woman aged 30 to 39 in good health. The CDR3 runs from the conserved cysteine through the conserved F or W. Only some rows state a clone size, as once, few, many or a class for expanded clones.

clone size: .; J gene: TRBJ2-1; V gene: TRBV15; CDR3 protein: CATSRDRDSSYNEQFF
clone size: once; J gene: TRBJ1-5; V gene: TRBV28; CDR3 protein: CASSLEGQFRNQPQHF
clone size: .; J gene: TRBJ1-2; V gene: TRBV11-2; CDR3 protein: CASSPQDRWDYGYTF
clone size: .; J gene: TRBJ2-1; V gene: TRBV2; CDR3 protein: CASSFDKTEQFF
clone size: .; J gene: TRBJ2-7; V gene: TRBV5-1; CDR3 protein: CASSLLGQGNVHEQYF
clone size: .; J gene: TRBJ2-3; V gene: TRBV7-6; CDR3 protein: CASSLASGFTDTQYF
clone size: .; J gene: TRBJ2-5; V gene: TRBV5-1; CDR3 protein: CASSPGVQETQYF
clone size: .; J gene: TRBJ2-6; V gene: TRBV18; CDR3 protein: CASSPRQGAPSGANVLTF
clone size: .; J gene: TRBJ1-1; V gene: TRBV28; CDR3 protein: CASSTPTDTNTEAFF
clone size: .; J gene: TRBJ2-5; V gene: TRBV6-1; CDR3 protein: CASSEAGETQYF
clone size: .; J gene: TRBJ2-2; V gene: TRBV27; CDR3 protein: CASRVGTGELFF
clone size: .; J gene: TRBJ1-5; V gene: TRBV13; CDR3 protein: CASSAKGGEEPQHF
clone size: .; J gene: TRBJ2-1; V gene: TRBV7-2; CDR3 protein: CASSLDVGVNEQFF
clone size: .; J gene: TRBJ2-1; V gene: TRBV27; CDR3 protein: CASSLWASGRKYNEQFF
clone size: few; J gene: TRBJ2-1; V gene: TRBV5-1; CDR3 protein: CASSLAAGGSEGEQFF
clone size: .; J gene: TRBJ1-3; V gene: TRBV6-6; CDR3 protein: CASQWDMRSGNTIYF
clone size: .; J gene: TRBJ2-1; V gene: TRBV1; CDR3 protein: CTSSQDVTSANYNEQFF
clone size: .; J gene: TRBJ2-5; V gene: TRBV2; CDR3 protein: CASNRQGRGQETQYF
clone size: .; J gene: TRBJ2-5; V gene: TRBV7-6; CDR3 protein: CASRSTTGPLQETQYF
clone size: once; J gene: TRBJ2-7; V gene: TRBV5-5; CDR3 protein: CASSPPTSGIYEQYF
clone size: .; J gene: TRBJ1-1; V gene: TRBV7-2; CDR3 protein: CASSPRQGRTEAFF
clone size: .; J gene: TRBJ1-3; V gene: TRBV7-8; CDR3 protein: CASSWDRVKNTIYF
clone size: .; J gene: TRBJ1-5; V gene: TRBV28; CDR3 protein: CASRSEGTGYQPQHF
clone size: .; J gene: TRBJ2-5; V gene: TRBV6-6; CDR3 protein: CASSYNPPLGRKTQYF
clone size: .; J gene: TRBJ1-1; V gene: TRBV19; CDR3 protein: CASSIRGQANPMNTEAFF
clone size: many; J gene: TRBJ2-3; V gene: TRBV30; CDR3 protein: CAWTETHGGTDTQYF
clone size: .; J gene: TRBJ2-5; V gene: TRBV27; CDR3 protein: CASSLDRWGETQYF
clone size: .; J gene: TRBJ2-1; V gene: TRBV18; CDR3 protein: CASSAIAGMGLYNEQFF
clone size: .; J gene: TRBJ2-7; V gene: TRBV30; CDR3 protein: CAWASGSGREQYF
clone size: .; J gene: TRBJ2-7; V gene: TRBV27; CDR3 protein: CASSLGFPGDEQYF
clone size: .; J gene: TRBJ1-2; V gene: TRBV29-1; CDR3 protein: CSVERNRGGGYTF
clone size: .; J gene: TRBJ2-5; V gene: TRBV7-9; CDR3 protein: CASSPTVWGSRETQYF
clone size: .; J gene: TRBJ1-2; V gene: TRBV6-5; CDR3 protein: CASSYSITGDYGYTF
clone size: .; J gene: TRBJ2-7; V gene: TRBV28; CDR3 protein: CASSFQGGSSYEQYF
clone size: once; J gene: TRBJ2-7; V gene: TRBV10-3; CDR3 protein: CAISEKTSGSGNEQYF
clone size: .; J gene: TRBJ2-7; V gene: TRBV14; CDR3 protein: CASSQDRVRTYEQYF
clone size: .; J gene: TRBJ1-1; V gene: TRBV10-3; CDR3 protein: CAISESFMTNPEAFF
clone size: .; J gene: TRBJ1-1; V gene: TRBV5-1; CDR3 protein: CASRLGQGRMNTEAFF
clone size: .; J gene: TRBJ2-1; V gene: TRBV18; CDR3 protein: CASSRTNNEQFF
clone size: .; J gene: TRBJ2-5; V gene: TRBV10-3; CDR3 protein: CASGTRAETQYF
clone size: .; J gene: TRBJ2-7; V gene: TRBV6-5; CDR3 protein: CASSTAYEQYF